These 2 T cell receptor beta chains came from one sample sequenced in a study of vaccination and CD4 T cells after COVID-19. Scientists ran DNA taken from cultured CD4+ T cells through the Oncomine TCR Beta short-read assay for sequencing. TCRdb re-called the PCR reads through MiXCR, storing one row per CDR3 protein. Of about 10,000 distinct CDR3 sequences listed, approximately 64% are singletons. Their antigens are not known. This sample's treatment: approximately 10-day PBMC culture with coronavirus spike peptide pools or control peptides (ViraFEST assay). Material for sequencing was CD4+ T cells from blood, cultured in vitro. Source of these receptors: a human donor who had recovered from COVID-19.

Only a few counts were recorded for this clonotype. The chain employs TRBV25-1 and TRBJ2-2; maybe TRBD1 (6 bases). V lost 7 bases and J lost 4, with 10 bases in between. The CDR3 length is 13 residues. Per the germline V gene, CDR1 is MGHDK and CDR2 is SYGVNS. CDR3 loop: CASTAGATGELFF. DNA of the CDR3: TGTGCCAGCACCGCAGGGGCCACCGGGGAGCTGTTTTTT.

This chain uses TRBV11-2 with TRBJ2-3; possible D gene TRBD2, 7 bases. There are 18 residues in the CDR3. CDR1 and CDR2 (germline): SGHAT, FQNNGV. Trimming took 3 bases from V and 4 from J, leaving 23 bases between them. The CDR3 loop reads CASSFPPGGAGRADTQYF. The DNA of the CDR3 is TGTGCCAGCAGCTTCCCCCCTGGGGGGGCGGGACGGGCAGATACGCAGTATTTT.